A selection of T cell receptor beta chains follows, all from one sample in a study of T cells in tuberculosis. Assay: immunoSEQ multiplex PCR; the TCRdb copy retains only in-frame clones and omits some. The data hold around 45,000 clones, with about 95% observed a single time. The specimen was PBMCs. These receptors came from a donor aged 10-29 years with latent tuberculosis or without tuberculosis infection. Some clones in this sample may be carry-over from other donors' samples. CDR3s include the opening cysteine and the closing phenylalanine or tryptophan. D genes are given only for firm matches. A row's size may be missing; if present it is once, few, many or a size class.

j_call d_call clone_size v_call cdr3_aa cdr3_nt
TRBJ2-7 . . TRBV7-2 CASSSQQGSYEQYF TGTGCCAGCAGCTCCCAACAGGGTTCCTACGAGCAGTACTTC
TRBJ1-2 TRBD1 . TRBV5-5 CASRIQTRDRFNYGYTF TGTGCCAGCAGAATTCAGACCCGGGACAGGTTTAACTATGGCTACACCTTC
TRBJ2-1 TRBD2 once TRBV19 CASSNTAAGGYEQFF TGTGCCAGTAGTAATACGGCAGCGGGAGGATATGAGCAGTTCTTC
TRBJ2-3 . once TRBV7-2 CASSLAGGPGADTQYF TGTGCCAGCAGCTTAGCGGGGGGGCCAGGTGCAGATACGCAGTATTTT
TRBJ1-3 TRBD1 . TRBV19 CASSMGPGGGNTIYF TGTGCCAGTAGTATGGGACCAGGGGGAGGAAACACCATATATTTT
TRBJ1-2 . . TRBV7-3 CASSPSGGGGDGYTF TGTGCCAGCAGCCCCTCCGGGGGAGGAGGAGATGGCTACACCTTC
TRBJ1-2 . . TRBV30 CAWSVRVPYGYTF TGTGCCTGGAGTGTACGAGTTCCCTATGGCTACACCTTC
TRBJ1-2 . . TRBV6-5 CASSYTGIYGYTF TGTGCCAGCAGTTACACAGGGATCTATGGCTACACCTTC
TRBJ2-7 TRBD1 . TRBV19 CASSPTGLNEQYF TGTGCCAGTAGTCCGACAGGGTTAAACGAGCAGTACTTC
TRBJ2-7 TRBD1 . TRBV28 CASRRQGAGYEQYF TGTGCCAGCAGACGACAGGGGGCGGGCTACGAGCAGTACTTC
TRBJ1-2 TRBD1 . TRBV27 CASSLSPRWAGGRGGYTF TGTGCCAGCAGTTTATCCCCTAGGTGGGCAGGGGGCAGAGGGGGCTACACCTTC
TRBJ2-4 TRBD1 once TRBV12-5 CASGLDQQGALSIQYF TGTGCTAGTGGTTTGGACCAACAGGGGGCTCTTAGCATTCAGTACTTC
TRBJ2-1 . . TRBV7-2 CASSLVGGALSSSYNEQFF TGTGCCAGCAGCTTAGTGGGGGGGGCATTATCTAGTTCCTACAATGAGCAGTTCTTC
TRBJ2-1 . . TRBV25-1 CASSLPGSYNEQFF TGTGCCAGCTCTCTCCCCGGGAGCTACAATGAGCAGTTCTTC
TRBJ2-5 . . TRBV27 CASSSYRDLGETQYF TGTGCCAGCAGTTCATACAGGGATCTTGGGGAGACCCAGTACTTC
TRBJ2-1 . . TRBV9 CASSPGLPTHEQFF TGTGCCAGCAGCCCGGGACTCCCCACCCATGAGCAGTTCTTC
TRBJ1-5 . . TRBV4-2 CASSQDAGPQNQPQHF TGTGCCAGCAGCCAAGATGCGGGCCCCCAAAATCAGCCCCAGCATTTT
TRBJ2-1 TRBD2 once TRBV19 CASTPFGLADNEQFF TGTGCCAGTACCCCTTTTGGACTAGCGGACAATGAGCAGTTCTTC
TRBJ2-7 . . TRBV5-1 CASSFRTRLAPYEQYF TGCGCCAGCAGCTTTAGAACCCGTCTAGCCCCCTACGAGCAGTACTTC
TRBJ1-1 . . TRBV9 CASSISSVMNTEAFF TGTGCCAGCAGCATATCCAGCGTCATGAACACTGAAGCTTTCTTT
TRBJ1-1 . . TRBV7-8 CASSSRPGVGTEAFF TGTGCCAGCAGCTCGCGACCAGGGGTTGGCACTGAAGCTTTCTTT
TRBJ2-5 TRBD2 . TRBV4-1 CASSRRLAGETQYF TGCGCCAGCAGCCGCCGACTAGCGGGAGAGACCCAGTACTTC
TRBJ2-1 . once TRBV10-3 CAISETGTLSSYNEQFF TGTGCCATCAGTGAAACCGGGACTTTGAGCTCCTACAATGAGCAGTTCTTC
TRBJ1-1 . . TRBV19 CASSSLGLNTEAFF TGTGCCAGTAGTTCCCTGGGCCTGAACACTGAAGCTTTCTTT
TRBJ2-7 TRBD2 . TRBV5-4 CASSGRGGRAPGEQYF TGTGCCAGCAGCGGACGGGGCGGGAGGGCCCCGGGCGAGCAGTACTTC
TRBJ2-3 . . TRBV4-3 CASSQEAGPFTDTQYF TGCGCCAGCAGCCAAGAGGCGGGACCGTTCACAGATACGCAGTATTTT
TRBJ1-2 TRBD1 . TRBV6-6 CASSYGDRGPFEGYTF TGTGCCAGCAGTTACGGGGACAGGGGCCCTTTCGAGGGCTACACCTTC
TRBJ2-7 TRBD2 . TRBV14 CASSLTSDSYEQYF TGTGCCAGCAGCCTAACTAGCGACTCCTACGAGCAGTACTTC
TRBJ2-3 TRBD2 . TRBV27 CASSPRTSGGNTQYF TGTGCCAGCAGTCCACGGACTAGCGGAGGCAATACGCAGTATTTT
TRBJ2-7 . . TRBV10-3 CAISDLGGPRSYEQYF TGTGCCATCAGTGACCTGGGGGGACCTCGCTCCTACGAGCAGTACTTC
TRBJ2-7 . once TRBV2 CASSLEQGYEQYF TGTGCCAGCAGTCTCGAACAGGGCTACGAGCAGTACTTC
TRBJ2-5 . . TRBV6-5 CASSRTGKETQYF TGTGCCAGCAGTAGGACTGGCAAAGAGACCCAGTACTTC
TRBJ1-1 TRBD1 . TRBV29-1 CSVYRGGNTEAFF TGCAGCGTCTACAGGGGCGGGAACACTGAAGCTTTCTTT
TRBJ2-7 TRBD2 once TRBV28 CASVGLAGVYEQYF TGTGCCAGCGTGGGACTAGCGGGAGTCTACGAGCAGTACTTC
TRBJ1-1 . . TRBV27 CASSLTRGAGTEAFF TGTGCCAGCAGCCTAACCAGGGGCGCCGGGACTGAAGCTTTCTTT
TRBJ2-7 . . TRBV18 CASLREDYEQYF TGTGCCAGCCTGAGGGAAGACTACGAGCAGTACTTC
TRBJ2-7 TRBD1 . TRBV27 CASSLTETGFYEQYF TGTGCCAGCAGTTTAACCGAGACAGGGTTTTACGAGCAGTACTTC
TRBJ2-1 TRBD2 . TRBV6-5 CASRRTSGANEQFF TGTGCCAGCAGACGGACTAGCGGGGCCAATGAGCAGTTCTTC
TRBJ1-3 TRBD1 . TRBV19 CASSVGQGKSGNTIYF TGTGCCAGTAGTGTCGGACAGGGCAAGTCGGGAAACACCATATATTTT
TRBJ2-7 TRBD1 . TRBV4-1 CASSQDIGQGSYEQYF TGCGCCAGCAGCCAAGATATCGGACAGGGGTCCTACGAGCAGTACTTC
TRBJ2-1 TRBD2 . TRBV13 CASSSPSGTSYNEQFF TGTGCCAGCAGCTCACCTAGCGGCACATCCTACAATGAGCAGTTCTTC
TRBJ1-1 TRBD1 . TRBV4-3 CASSQLTGGNTEAFF TGCGCCAGCAGCCAACTGACAGGGGGGAACACTGAAGCTTTCTTT
TRBJ1-1 TRBD1 . TRBV28 CASSTWTGVLTEAFF TGTGCCAGCAGTACATGGACAGGGGTTTTGACTGAAGCTTTCTTT
TRBJ1-2 . . TRBV15 CAPPGKGTYGYTF TGTGCCCCCCCCGGGAAGGGAACCTATGGCTACACCTTC
TRBJ2-7 . . TRBV9 CASSVEGSGDYEQYF TGTGCCAGCAGCGTAGAGGGTAGCGGAGACTACGAGCAGTACTTC
TRBJ1-1 TRBD1 once TRBV5-1 CASSSRQGGRVNTEAFF TGCGCCAGCAGCTCCCGACAGGGGGGAAGGGTAAACACTGAAGCTTTCTTT
TRBJ2-7 . . TRBV11-1 CASSQDAPGGTYEQYF TGTGCCAGCAGCCAGGATGCGCCCGGGGGTACCTACGAGCAGTACTTC
TRBJ2-3 . few TRBV28 CAIRGGNTQYF TGTGCCATAAGGGGGGGGAATACGCAGTATTTT